The 29 T cell receptor beta chains presented below share a single source sample, sequenced in a study of T-cell memory formation after mild COVID-19. TCRdb passed the 5' RACE reads through MiXCR, listing each CDR3 protein once. The table has fewer than 200,000 distinct CDR3 sequences, roughly 23% seen once. The sample comprised PBMCs or a T cell subset sorted from them (not recorded which). The receptors originated from an adult woman who had mild COVID-19 (a few samples of this study predate the infection). Cell type and time point are not known.

This clonotype was detected a few times. The chain couples TRBV4-1 to TRBJ2-3, with 14 bases fitting TRBD2. The germline CDR1 and CDR2 sequences are MGHRA and YSYEKL. The CDR3 spans 15 residues. The V gene end was trimmed by 3 bases and the J gene end by 7 bases; junction bases not matched to a gene: 3. The CDR3 DNA reads TGCGCCAGCAGCCAGGGACTAGCGGGGGCTCATACGCAGTATTTT. Its protein product is CASSQGLAGAHTQYF.

The chain is built from TRBV7-9 and TRBJ2-7, with 10 nucleotides matching TRBD1. V was pared by 0 bases and J by 5 bases, with 10 bases of the junction left unmatched. Germline V gives CDR1 SEHNR, CDR2 FQNEAQ (reference sequence). The CDR3 runs to 17 residues. In nucleotides, the CDR3 is TGTGCCAGCAGCTTAGCGGGAACGGGACAGGGGTCCCACGAGCAGTACTTC. It encodes CASSLAGTGQGSHEQYF.

There are a few counts of this clonotype. The rearrangement uses TRBV12-3 or TRBV12-4 and TRBJ1-1; D uncertain. Trimming took off 6 bases at V and 10 bases at J, with 12 bases between the two ends. CDR3 size: 11 residues. CDR3 bases: TGTGCCAGCAGGCCCTCGGGAAGAGCTTTCTTT. It is translated as CASRPSGRAFF.

This clonotype has more than one count but fewer than ten. V and J are TRBV9 and TRBJ2-1, with 9 positions matching TRBD2. After removal of 0 bases from V and 5 bases from J, the junction contained 6 bases not matched to a gene. This CDR3 comprises 16 residues. Germline V gene data show CDR1 as SGDLS and CDR2 as YYNGEE. The CDR3 spells CASSVEGGGAHNEQFF. The DNA of the CDR3 is TGTGCCAGCAGCGTAGAAGGCGGGGGGGCCCACAATGAGCAGTTCTTC.

This clonotype was counted between two and nine times. The rearrangement joins TRBV7-9 to TRBJ2-7; 8 positions match TRBD2. Germline assignment: CDR1 SEHNR and CDR2 FQNEAQ (reference sequence). The CDR3 loop spans 13 amino acids. Trimming at V came to 4 bases and at J to 6 bases, leaving 5 bases not matched to a gene. CDR3 sequence reads: CASSYPGTSEQYF. The CDR3 DNA reads TGTGCCAGCAGCTACCCCGGGACTAGCGAGCAGTACTTC.

The chain is built from TRBV4-1 and TRBJ1-4; D gene ambiguous. With 3 bases removed from V and 3 bases from J, the gap between germline ends came to 14 bases. CDR3 size: 16 residues. The germline CDR1 and CDR2 sequences are MGHRA and YSYEKL. Written as DNA, the CDR3 is TGCGCCAGCAGCCAGGAGTTCGGGAATCCTAATGAAAAACTGTTTTTT. Protein sequence: CASSQEFGNPNEKLFF.

The genes are TRBV7-9 and TRBJ2-3; 14 bases align to TRBD2. The V segment lost 5 bases and the J segment 8 bases; nucleotides outside the gene matches: 9. The CDR3 runs 16 residues. Germline V gene data show CDR1 as SEHNR and CDR2 as FQNEAQ (reference sequence). Here the CDR3 DNA reads TGTGCCAGCAGCCGTGGACTAGCGGGGGGCGACGGTACGCAGTATTTT. Its translation: CASSRGLAGGDGTQYF.

The chain joins TRBV15 to TRBJ2-1; TRBD2 matches 11 bases. Looked up from germline, CDR1 is LNHNV and CDR2 is YYDKDF (reference sequence). Trimming at V came to 1 base and at J to 0 bases, leaving 5 bases not matched to a gene. This CDR3 spans 18 amino acids. The CDR3 sequence is CATSRGGSGRASYNEQFF. Written as DNA, the CDR3 is TGTGCCACCAGCAGAGGAGGTAGCGGGAGGGCCTCCTACAATGAGCAGTTCTTC.

The V call is TRBV4-3, the J call TRBJ2-1; 7 positions match TRBD2. With 0 bases clipped from V and 4 bases from J, the junction kept 6 bases outside the gene matches. From germline, CDR1 is LGHNA and CDR2 YSLEER. This CDR3 has 16 residues. CDR3 loop: CASSQDRLADYNEQFF. CDR3 bases: TGCGCCAGCAGCCAAGATAGGCTAGCGGATTACAATGAGCAGTTCTTC.

The chain joins TRBV24-1 to TRBJ2-7; D is possibly TRBD1 (6 bases). The CDR3 contains 13 residues. V was clipped by 4 bases and J by 2 bases, with 8 bases between them. Germline V CDR1 and CDR2: KGHDR, SFDVKD. The CDR3 is CATSEDSTYEQYF. CDR3 DNA: TGTGCCACCAGTGAGGACAGTACCTACGAGCAGTACTTC.

The chain has TRBV27 and TRBJ2-5; D not certain. Germline loops: CDR1 MNHEY, CDR2 SMNVEV (reference sequence). With 4 bases removed from V and 1 base from J, the gap between germline ends came to 13 bases. CDR3 size: 15 residues. The CDR3 DNA is TGTGCCAGCAGTTCGATGGGAATTCCCCAAGAGACCCAGTACTTC. Encoded protein: CASSSMGIPQETQYF.

This chain uses TRBV7-3 with TRBJ1-5; TRBD1 matches at 7 bases. The CDR3 consists of 14 residues. The trim removed 6 bases at V and 8 bases at J, leaving 10 bases unmatched. The germline CDR1 and CDR2 sequences are SGHTA and FQGTGA. The CDR3 spells CASSFDRAGEPQHF. The CDR3 DNA reads as TGTGCCAGCAGTTTCGACAGGGCGGGGGAGCCCCAGCATTTT.

This clonotype was counted only a few times. The chain uses TRBV18 and TRBJ2-7; 9 bases align to TRBD1. CDR1 KGHSH and CDR2 LQKENI come from the germline V gene. This CDR3 is built from 16 residues. V lost 0 bases, J lost 2 bases, and 5 bases stayed unmatched. CDR3 sequence reads: CASSPPPGTGTYEQYF. The CDR3 DNA sequence: TGTGCCAGCTCACCACCACCTGGGACAGGGACCTACGAGCAGTACTTC. The full variable domain, in which reference TRBV18 and TRBJ2-7 provide the parts outside the CDR3, is NAGVMQNPRHLVRRRGQEARLRCSPMKGHSHVYWYRQLPEEGLKFMVYLQKENIIDESGMPKERFSAEFPKEGPSILRIQQVVRGDSAAYFCASSPPPGTGTYEQYFGPGTRLTVT.

Only a few counts were recorded for this clonotype. The genes are TRBV20-1 and TRBJ2-7; D not certain. This CDR3 comprises 11 residues. Germline assignment: CDR1 DFQATT and CDR2 SNEGSKA (reference sequence). Trimming left V 0 bases short and J 5 bases short, with 5 bases between. Here the CDR3 reads CSARDQDEQYF. DNA for the CDR3: TGCAGTGCTAGAGATCAGGACGAGCAGTACTTC.

The V call is TRBV6-5, the J call TRBJ1-2, with D maybe TRBD1 (6 bases). In germline, CDR1 is MNHEY, CDR2 SVGAGI. The CDR3 totals 16 residues. Trimming left V 5 bases short and J 5 bases short, with 21 bases between. The CDR3 loop is CASSPGTPREWYGYTF. For the CDR3, the DNA is TGTGCCAGCAGTCCCGGGACACCTAGAGAGTGGTATGGCTACACCTTC.

In its sample, this clonotype was seen many times. This CDR3 reads CASSLGTGTYNEQFF. The CDR3 DNA sequence: TGTGCCAGCAGCTTAGGGACAGGGACCTACAATGAGCAGTTCTTC. The rearrangement uses TRBV11-2 and TRBJ2-1; TRBD1 agrees at 8 bases. The CDR3 is 15 amino acids. The trim removed 1 base at V and 2 bases at J, leaving 1 base unmatched. The V gene's germline CDR1 is SGHAT and CDR2 FQNNGV.

V is TRBV11-2 and J is TRBJ2-2, with a possible D match to TRBD2 (7 bases). CDR1 and CDR2 (germline): SGHAT, FQNNGV. The V gene lost 5 bases and the J gene lost 8 bases, with 27 bases spanning the gap. The CDR3 length is 18 residues. The CDR3 loop is CASSPSGRDINKAGELFF. In DNA form, the CDR3 reads TGTGCCAGCAGCCCTTCGGGGAGGGACATCAACAAGGCAGGGGAGCTGTTTTTT.

This clonotype was counted between two and nine times. The chain combines TRBV12-5 with TRBJ2-1, with D possibly matching TRBD2 (7 bases). CDR1 and CDR2 from the germline V gene are LGHNT and FRNRAP. This CDR3 is built from 18 residues. Trimming shortened V by 2 bases and J by 4 bases, and 21 bases separated the two germline ends. CDR3 DNA: TGTGCTAGTGGTTTGATCCCTCTACAGGGAGGGTCATACAATGAGCAGTTCTTC. It codes for CASGLIPLQGGSYNEQFF.

This clonotype was picked up a small number of times. The genes are TRBV20-1 and TRBJ2-2, with D possibly being TRBD1 or TRBD2 (6 bases each). The CDR3 has 13 residues. The germline gives CDR1 DFQATT, CDR2 SNEGSKA (reference sequence). V lost 5 bases to trimming and J lost 7 bases, with 14 bases between them. The CDR3 DNA is TGCAGTGCTGTACGGGGGCAAGGCGGGGAGCTGTTTTTT. It yields the protein CSAVRGQGGELFF.

This clonotype came up a few times. V usage is TRBV7-2 and J usage is TRBJ1-2; TRBD1 matches 7 bases. Germline V CDR1 and CDR2: SGHTA, FQGNSA. V was pared by 2 bases and J by 4 bases, with 7 bases of the junction left unmatched. The CDR3 contains 15 residues. CDR3 in DNA: TGTGCCAGCAGCTTATGGAAGACAGGGTTCTATGGCTACACCTTC. This sequence encodes CASSLWKTGFYGYTF. The full variable domain, in which reference TRBV7-2 and TRBJ1-2 provide the parts outside the CDR3, is GAGVSQSPSNKVTEKGKDVELRCDPISGHTALYWYRQSLGQGLEFLIYFQGNSAPDKSGLPSDRFSAERTGGSVSTLTIQRTQQEDSAVYLCASSLWKTGFYGYTFGSGTRLTVV.

This clonotype was seen a handful of times. The chain employs TRBV29-1 and TRBJ1-2; 7 bases line up with TRBD1. CDR3 length: 15 amino acids. The germline CDR1 and CDR2 sequences are SQVTM and ANQGSEA. V dropped 2 bases and J dropped 0; count of bases not matched to a gene: 6. CDR3 protein: CSVEWGTVTNYGYTF. The CDR3 DNA is TGCAGCGTTGAATGGGGGACAGTTACTAACTATGGCTACACCTTC.

The table lists this clonotype with a few counts. The gene calls are TRBV29-1 and TRBJ2-3, with D tentatively TRBD1 or TRBD2 (5 bases each). The CDR3 totals 13 residues. Trimming stripped 7 bases from V and 2 bases from J, with 13 bases between. CDR1 SQVTM and CDR2 ANQGSEA come from the germline V gene. The CDR3 loop reads CSAIRDHTDTQYF. The DNA for the CDR3 is TGCAGCGCCATCCGGGACCACACAGATACGCAGTATTTT.

This clonotype turned up a few times. The V call is TRBV7-9, the J call TRBJ1-4; D uncertain. From germline, CDR1 is SEHNR and CDR2 FQNEAQ (reference sequence). This CDR3 comprises 16 residues. The germline V and J ends were trimmed by 1 base and 1 base, with 10 bases remaining between them. CDR3 sequence: CASSLVTVETNEKLFF. CDR3 sequence (DNA): TGTGCCAGCAGCTTAGTAACAGTGGAAACTAATGAAAAACTGTTTTTT.

The chain combines TRBV15 with TRBJ1-1; D is unclear. CDR3 size: 15 residues. V lost 0 bases to trimming and J lost 6 bases, with 14 bases between them. Germline CDR1 is LNHNV and CDR2 is YYDKDF (reference sequence). Written as DNA, the CDR3 is TGTGCCACCAGCAGAGATCTGGACGCGTTCGCTGAAGCTTTCTTT. Translating it yields CATSRDLDAFAEAFF.

This clonotype has just a few counts. This chain joins TRBV20-1 and TRBJ2-1, with 10 bases that match TRBD2. Trimming at V came to 1 base and at J to 8 bases, leaving 11 bases not matched to a gene. The CDR3 sequence is 16 residues long. Germline assignment: CDR1 DFQATT and CDR2 SNEGSKA (reference sequence). Here the CDR3 reads CSARGLAGELVDEQFF. As DNA, the CDR3 is TGCAGTGCTAGAGGTCTAGCGGGAGAGTTGGTCGATGAGCAGTTCTTC.

The chain uses TRBV20-1 and TRBJ2-2; 7 bases are a match to TRBD2. The CDR3 is made up of 18 amino acids. The V segment lost 1 base and the J segment 4 bases; nucleotides outside the gene matches: 15. The germline V gene encodes CDR1 DFQATT and CDR2 SNEGSKA (reference sequence). CDR3 sequence: CSARAGAAGREFTGELFF. The CDR3 DNA sequence: TGCAGTGCTAGAGCCGGAGCGGCTGGGCGGGAGTTCACCGGGGAGCTGTTTTTT.

The J gene is TRBJ2-1, the V gene TRBV20-1, with D unclear. The V gene lost 0 bases and the J gene lost 8 bases, with 14 bases spanning the gap. The CDR3 has 14 amino acids. The germline V gene has CDR1 DFQATT and CDR2 SNEGSKA (reference sequence). The CDR3 spells CSARDRAALDEQFF. For the CDR3, the DNA is TGCAGTGCTAGAGATCGAGCTGCCTTAGATGAGCAGTTCTTC.

V and J are TRBV7-9 and TRBJ2-5; 12 nucleotides match TRBD2. CDR1 and CDR2 from the germline V gene are SEHNR and FQNEAQ (reference sequence). With 5 bases clipped from V and 5 bases from J, the junction kept 9 bases outside the gene matches. CDR3 length: 16 residues. CDR3 in DNA: TGTGCCAGCAGCCCGCCTAGCGGGAGGGCCGTGGAGACCCAGTACTTC. Amino acids: CASSPPSGRAVETQYF.

In this sample, this clonotype turned up a few times. This chain connects TRBV9 to TRBJ2-2; tentatively, D is TRBD2 (6 bases). Germline values: CDR1 SGDLS, CDR2 YYNGEE. CDR3 length: 16 amino acids. Trimming cost V 0 bases and J 2 bases, with 11 bases left between them. CDR3: CASSVGFSGNTGELFF. In DNA form, the CDR3 reads TGTGCCAGCAGCGTAGGTTTTAGCGGAAACACCGGGGAGCTGTTTTTT.